The 22 T cell receptor beta chains below come from one sample, sequenced in a study of human T cells and chemical hapten exposure. Documented time point: patch test 3, about 24 weeks after DPC sensitization. Sample treatment: therapeutic diphenylcyclopropenone sensitization with weekly scalp DPC. TCRdb processed the RACE reads anew with MiXCR; each CDR3 protein has one entry. This table has about 160,000 distinct CDR3 sequences, approximately 30% appearing once. Sequenced here: whole blood, sampled in connection with sensitization to the hapten diphenylcyclopropenone (DPC). Receptors were obtained from a woman younger than 35 with alopecia areata. Some clones in this sample may be carry-over from other donors' samples.

This clonotype was detected a few times. The gene calls are TRBV29-1 and TRBJ2-1; a weak D match, TRBD2 (5 bases). V shed 7 bases and J shed 7 bases, with 14 bases lying between them. Germline CDR1 reads SQVTM; CDR2 reads ANQGSEA. CDR3 length: 12 residues. CDR3 coding DNA: TGCAGCGGGGGAGAGGTTGGAAATGAGCAGTTCTTC. It is translated as CSGGEVGNEQFF.

The chain combines TRBV30 with TRBJ2-2, with TRBD1 matching over 9 bases. The V segment lost 3 bases and the J segment 7 bases; nucleotides outside the gene matches: 9. Germline-derived CDR1 and CDR2 are GTSNPN and SVGIG (reference sequence). CDR3 length: 15 amino acids. CDR3 sequence reads: CAWRHRTGAGGELFF. CDR3 DNA: TGTGCCTGGAGACATCGGACAGGGGCTGGCGGGGAGCTGTTTTTT.

The chain uses TRBV11-2 and TRBJ2-6; D ambiguous. V gave up 2 bases and J gave up 4 bases, with 6 bases separating them. CDR1 is SGHAT and CDR2 is FQNNGV in the germline V gene. The CDR3 totals 14 residues. CDR3 coding DNA: TGTGCCAGCAGCTTAAGGGTAGGGGCCAACGTCCTGACTTTC. It encodes CASSLRVGANVLTF.

This chain uses TRBV20-1 with TRBJ2-7, with D uncertain. This CDR3 has 10 amino acids. The V gene lost 6 bases and the J gene lost 7 bases, with 10 bases spanning the gap. CDR1 and CDR2 (germline): DFQATT, SNEGSKA (reference sequence). The CDR3 loop is CSAPEGEQYF. CDR3 nucleotide sequence: TGCAGTGCCCCCGAAGGGGAGCAGTACTTC.

The V and J genes are TRBV5-1 and TRBJ2-7; TRBD2 aligns across 14 bases. This CDR3 has 16 residues. Germline V gene sequence: CDR1 SGHRS, CDR2 YFSETQ. J lost 5 bases, V lost 1 base, and 5 bases had no gene match. CDR3 amino acids: CASSLLGLAGGDEQYF. CDR3 DNA sequence: TGCGCCAGCAGCTTGCTTGGACTAGCGGGAGGTGACGAGCAGTACTTC.

This clonotype was counted between two and nine times. This chain links TRBV4-1 with TRBJ1-1, with 7 positions matching TRBD1. The CDR3 has 18 residues. Germline trimming cut 4 bases from V and 1 base from J; bases unmatched to any gene: 15. Germline CDR1 MGHRA, CDR2 YSYEKL. The CDR3 here is CASSLRRRDSVRNTEAFF. The CDR3, as DNA: TGCGCCAGCAGCCTCCGACGGCGGGACAGCGTGCGGAACACTGAAGCTTTCTTT.

This sequence joins TRBV4-3 and TRBJ2-3; D is perhaps TRBD1 (6 bases). V shed 1 base and J shed 5 bases, with 10 bases lying between them. There are 14 residues in the CDR3. Germline CDR1 and CDR2: LGHNA and YSLEER. CDR3 sequence reads: CASSQGGGQDTQYF. The CDR3 coding sequence is TGCGCCAGCAGCCAAGGAGGGGGACAAGATACGCAGTATTTT.

The chain carries TRBV20-1 and TRBJ2-7; D may be TRBD2 (5 bases). Germline loops: CDR1 DFQATT, CDR2 SNEGSKA (reference sequence). CDR3 length: 12 amino acids. Trimming took 5 bases from V and 3 from J, leaving 11 bases between them. CDR3 loop: CSAGSRVYEQYF. The CDR3 nucleotides read TGCAGTGCTGGGTCGCGGGTCTACGAGCAGTACTTC.

A few counts support this clonotype. The gene calls are TRBV7-2 and TRBJ2-3, with D possibly TRBD1 on 6 matching bases. The germline V and J ends were trimmed by 3 bases and 5 bases, with 9 bases remaining between them. The CDR3 runs 13 residues. The germline CDR1 and CDR2 sequences are SGHTA and FQGNSA. CDR3 region: CASSFARGDTQYF. For the CDR3, the DNA is TGTGCCAGCAGCTTCGCCAGGGGAGATACGCAGTATTTT.

This clonotype was picked up a small number of times. This chain links TRBV6-1 with TRBJ2-3, with 8 bases that match TRBD2. With V trimmed by 2 bases and J by 4 bases, 5 bases remained unmatched. CDR1 is MNHNS and CDR2 is SASEGT in the germline V gene. The CDR3 is 15 amino acids. CDR3 nucleotides: TGTGCCAGCAGTGAAATAGGCGGGGGGCCAGATACGCAGTATTTT. It specifies CASSEIGGGPDTQYF.

The V and J genes are TRBV15 and TRBJ2-5; 9 nucleotides agree with TRBD1. This CDR3 contains 17 residues. Germline V CDR1 and CDR2: LNHNV, YYDKDF (reference sequence). Unmatched junction bases numbered 10, after V lost 3 bases and J lost 2 bases. This chain's CDR3 is CATSRDGGQGMQETQYF. The CDR3 DNA sequence: TGTGCCACCAGCAGGGACGGGGGACAGGGAATGCAAGAGACCCAGTACTTC.

The chain is built from TRBV12-3 or TRBV12-4 and TRBJ1-4, with 7 bases matching TRBD1. V lost 6 bases to trimming and J lost 9 bases; unmatched junction nucleotides: 10. This CDR3 is 14 amino acids long. CDR3 coding DNA: TGTGCCAGCAGCCAGGAGGGGGCGATTCAAAAACTGTTTTTT. Translation gives CASSQEGAIQKLFF.

This clonotype was detected only a few times. The chain recombines TRBV4-1 with TRBJ2-5; 8 bases agree with TRBD2. The germline gives CDR1 MGHRA, CDR2 YSYEKL. The CDR3 loop spans 16 amino acids. V shed 0 bases and J 3 bases; nucleotides not matched to a gene: 6. CDR3 amino acids: CASSQEGVAGKETQYF. In DNA form, the CDR3 reads TGCGCCAGCAGCCAAGAGGGGGTAGCGGGGAAAGAGACCCAGTACTTC.

The V and J genes are TRBV20-1 and TRBJ2-5; 8 positions agree with TRBD2. After removal of 3 bases from V and 5 bases from J, the junction contained 8 bases not matched to a gene. This CDR3 spans 14 amino acids. Looked up from germline, CDR1 is DFQATT and CDR2 is SNEGSKA (reference sequence). The CDR3 DNA sequence: TGCAGTGCTAGGAGGCGGGAGGTTGAGGAGACCCAGTACTTC. Its translation is CSARRREVEETQYF.

This clonotype was counted a few times. V usage is TRBV6-4 and J usage is TRBJ1-3, with no clear D. V dropped 4 bases and J dropped 8 bases, with 30 bases sitting between them. CDR1 MRHNA and CDR2 SNTAGT come from the germline V gene. This CDR3 is 19 amino acids long. DNA of the CDR3: TGTGCCAGCAGTGGCCGGCCGGATCCGTGTTTGGGTCCGTGGGACACCATATATTTT. It codes for CASSGRPDPCLGPWDTIYF.

This clonotype was seen a handful of times. The chain carries TRBV24-1 and TRBJ1-2; D unclear. This CDR3 spans 14 amino acids. V was clipped by 4 bases and J by 0 bases, with 8 bases between them. The germline CDR1 and CDR2 sequences are KGHDR and SFDVKD. CDR3 in amino acids: CATSDRWTNYGYTF. The DNA for the CDR3 is TGTGCCACCAGTGACAGGTGGACTAACTATGGCTACACCTTC.

This chain connects TRBV20-1 to TRBJ2-3; 13 nucleotides agree with TRBD2. This CDR3 has 16 amino acids. The V segment lost 4 bases and the J segment 1 base; nucleotides outside the gene matches: 5. Germline V gene sequence: CDR1 DFQATT, CDR2 SNEGSKA (reference sequence). CDR3 DNA sequence: TGCAGTGCTATATCCGGGACTAGCGGGGGCACAGATACGCAGTATTTT. Amino acids: CSAISGTSGGTDTQYF.

This clonotype was recorded many times. The chain carries TRBV29-1 and TRBJ1-1, with 10 nucleotides matching TRBD1. Trimming removed 4 bases from V and 4 bases from J; junction bases left unmatched: 0. The length of the CDR3 is 12 residues. In germline, CDR1 is SQVTM, CDR2 ANQGSEA. The CDR3 here is CSVGDRGTEAFF. CDR3 bases: TGCAGCGTTGGGGACAGGGGCACTGAAGCTTTCTTT.

The genes are TRBV9 and TRBJ2-3, with D unclear. CDR1 SGDLS and CDR2 YYNGEE come from the germline V gene. The CDR3 spans 15 residues. Trimming shortened V by 0 bases and J by 2 bases, and 10 bases separated the two germline ends. Here the CDR3 DNA reads TGTGCCAGCAGCGTAGGCCCGGGTCTCACAGATACGCAGTATTTT. The encoded protein is CASSVGPGLTDTQYF.

This chain uses TRBV7-2 with TRBJ2-1; 10 bases are shared with TRBD2. Germline V CDR1 and CDR2: SGHTA, FQGNSA. The CDR3 covers 15 residues. The junction had 4 bases not matched to a gene; V was cut back by 4 bases and J by 4 bases. The CDR3 region is CASSSASGGYNEQFF. The DNA for the CDR3 is TGTGCCAGCAGCTCAGCTAGCGGGGGTTACAATGAGCAGTTCTTC.

This rearrangement joins TRBV30 to TRBJ2-1; no reliable D call. V lost 1 base to trimming and J lost 4 bases, with 8 bases between them. Per the germline V gene, CDR1 is GTSNPN and CDR2 is SVGIG (reference sequence). This CDR3 has 13 amino acids. CDR3: CAWSGTAYNEQFF. DNA of the CDR3: TGTGCCTGGAGTGGTACCGCGTACAATGAGCAGTTCTTC.

The rearrangement uses TRBV7-2 and TRBJ2-3, with D unresolved. Deletions cut 5 bases from V and 8 bases from J, with 8 bases between. The CDR3 spans 11 residues. Germline loops: CDR1 SGHTA, CDR2 FQGNSA. The CDR3 loop is CASSPSATQYF. DNA for the CDR3: TGTGCCAGCAGCCCCTCGGCTACGCAGTATTTT.